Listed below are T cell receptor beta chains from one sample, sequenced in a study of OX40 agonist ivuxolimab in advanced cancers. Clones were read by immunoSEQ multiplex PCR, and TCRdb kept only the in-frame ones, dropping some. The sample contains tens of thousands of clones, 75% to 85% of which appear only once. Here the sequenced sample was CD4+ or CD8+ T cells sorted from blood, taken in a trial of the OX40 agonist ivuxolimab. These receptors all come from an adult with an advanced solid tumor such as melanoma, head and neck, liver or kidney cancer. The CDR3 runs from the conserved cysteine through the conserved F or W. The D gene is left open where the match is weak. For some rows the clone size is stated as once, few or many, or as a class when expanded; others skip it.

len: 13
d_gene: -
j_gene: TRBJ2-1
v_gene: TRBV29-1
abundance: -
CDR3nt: TGCAGCGTTGAACTGGAAACCTACAATGAGCAGTTCTTC
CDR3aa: CSVELETYNEQFF

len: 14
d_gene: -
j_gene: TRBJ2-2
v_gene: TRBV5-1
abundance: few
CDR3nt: TGCGCCAGCAGCTTCGTCGTTACAGACGGGGAGCTGTTTTTT
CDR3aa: CASSFVVTDGELFF

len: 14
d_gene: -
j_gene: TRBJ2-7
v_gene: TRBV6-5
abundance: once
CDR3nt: TGTGCCAGCAGTTACGCAGTGAGCTCCTACGAGCAGTACTTC
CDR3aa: CASSYAVSSYEQYF

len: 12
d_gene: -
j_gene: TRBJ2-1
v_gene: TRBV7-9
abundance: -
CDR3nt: TGTGCCAGCAGCTTAACGGACAATGAGCAGTTCTTC
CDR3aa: CASSLTDNEQFF

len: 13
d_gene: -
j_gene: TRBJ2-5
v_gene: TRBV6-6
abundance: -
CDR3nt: TGTGCCAGCAGTCGATTGTGGGGAGAGACCCAGTACTTC
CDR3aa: CASSRLWGETQYF

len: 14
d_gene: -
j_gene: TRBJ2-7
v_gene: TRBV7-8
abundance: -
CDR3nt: TGTGCCAGCATCAGCAAAAGGGGGACGGGGGAGCAGTACTTC
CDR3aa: CASISKRGTGEQYF

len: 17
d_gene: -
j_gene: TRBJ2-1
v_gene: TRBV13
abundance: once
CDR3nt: TGTGCCAGCAGCTTAGGCCGGGGACCCAGAGACTACAATGAGCAGTTCTTC
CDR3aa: CASSLGRGPRDYNEQFF

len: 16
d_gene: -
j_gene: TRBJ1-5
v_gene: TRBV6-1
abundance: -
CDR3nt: TGTGCCAGCAGTGAACGGAGGGTCCCTAGCAATCAGCCCCAGCATTTT
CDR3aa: CASSERRVPSNQPQHF

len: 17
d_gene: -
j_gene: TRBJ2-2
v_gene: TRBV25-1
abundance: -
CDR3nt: TGTGCCAGCAGTGGCGGGAAGTACAGGGGACGACCCGGGGAGCTGTTTTTT
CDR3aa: CASSGGKYRGRPGELFF

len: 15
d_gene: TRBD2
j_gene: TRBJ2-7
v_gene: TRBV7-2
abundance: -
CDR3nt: TGTGCCAGCAGCTTACCGGGGGGGGCCGGCGGCGAGCAGTACTTC
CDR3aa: CASSLPGGAGGEQYF

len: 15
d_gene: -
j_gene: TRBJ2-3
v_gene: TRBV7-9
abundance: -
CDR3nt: TGTGCCAGCAGCTTCCAGCAGGGGCCCGCAGATACGCAGTATTTT
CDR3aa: CASSFQQGPADTQYF

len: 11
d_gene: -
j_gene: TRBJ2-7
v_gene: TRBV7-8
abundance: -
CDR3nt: TGTGCCAGCAGCGAGGGTAGGGAGCAGTACTTC
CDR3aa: CASSEGREQYF

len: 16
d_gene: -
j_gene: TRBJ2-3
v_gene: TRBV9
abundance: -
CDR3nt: TGTGCCAGCAGCGTAGATCCGGATCCAGGCACAGATACGCAGTATTTT
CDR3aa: CASSVDPDPGTDTQYF

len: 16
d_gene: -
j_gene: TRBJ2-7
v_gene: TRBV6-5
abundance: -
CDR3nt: TGTGCCAGCAGTTACTCGACAGGCCACCGGTTCTACGAGCAGTACTTC
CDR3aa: CASSYSTGHRFYEQYF

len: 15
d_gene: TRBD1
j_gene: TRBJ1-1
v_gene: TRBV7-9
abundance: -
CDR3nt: TGTGCCAGCAGGACAGGGAAATCTGGGAACACTGAAGCTTTCTTT
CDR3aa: CASRTGKSGNTEAFF

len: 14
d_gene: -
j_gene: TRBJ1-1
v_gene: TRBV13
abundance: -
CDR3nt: TGTGCCAGCAGCTCAAGCCCAAGAGGGAGTGAAGCTTTCTTT
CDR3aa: CASSSSPRGSEAFF

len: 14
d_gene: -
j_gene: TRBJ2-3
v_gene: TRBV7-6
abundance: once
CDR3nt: TGTGCCAGCAGCTGGGACTTCCCGCCAGATACGCAGTATTTT
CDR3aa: CASSWDFPPDTQYF

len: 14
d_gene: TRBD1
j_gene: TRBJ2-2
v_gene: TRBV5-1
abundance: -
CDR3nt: TGCGCCAGCAGATCGGACAGGGACACCGGGGAGCTGTTTTTT
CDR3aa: CASRSDRDTGELFF

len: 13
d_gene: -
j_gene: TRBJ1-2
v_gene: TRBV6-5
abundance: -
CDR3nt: TGTGCCAGCAGTTTGGGTCATAACTATGGCTACACCTTC
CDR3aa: CASSLGHNYGYTF

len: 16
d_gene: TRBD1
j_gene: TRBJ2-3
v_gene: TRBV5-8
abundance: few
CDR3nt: TGTGCCAGCAGCTCGGGACAGTCATATAGCACAGATACGCAGTATTTT
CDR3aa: CASSSGQSYSTDTQYF

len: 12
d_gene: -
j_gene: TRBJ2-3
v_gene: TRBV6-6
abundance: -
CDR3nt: TGTGCCAGCAGTTACGAGGGGAATACGCAGTATTTT
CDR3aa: CASSYEGNTQYF

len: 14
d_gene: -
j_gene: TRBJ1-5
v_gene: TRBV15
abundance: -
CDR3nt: TGTGCCACCAGCAGAGACAGGGGAAGGCAGCCCCAGCATTTT
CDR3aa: CATSRDRGRQPQHF

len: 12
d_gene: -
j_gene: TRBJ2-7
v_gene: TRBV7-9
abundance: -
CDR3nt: TGTGCCAGCAGTCCACAAAACTACGAGCAGTACTTC
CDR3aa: CASSPQNYEQYF

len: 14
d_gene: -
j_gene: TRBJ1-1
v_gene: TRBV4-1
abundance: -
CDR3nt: TGCGCCAGCAGCTCGGGGACGGGGGACACTGAAGCTTTCTTT
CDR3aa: CASSSGTGDTEAFF

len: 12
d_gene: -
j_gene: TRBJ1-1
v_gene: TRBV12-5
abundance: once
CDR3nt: TGTGCTAGTGGTTTGGGAGGCACTGAAGCTTTCTTT
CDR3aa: CASGLGGTEAFF

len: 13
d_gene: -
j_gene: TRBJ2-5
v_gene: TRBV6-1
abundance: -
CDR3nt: TGTGCCAGCAGTGAAGGGGTCCAGGAGACCCAGTACTTC
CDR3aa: CASSEGVQETQYF

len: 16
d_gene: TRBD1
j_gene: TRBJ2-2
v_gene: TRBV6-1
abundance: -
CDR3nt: TGTGCCAGCAGTGAATCGCAGGGGGCGAGGGCCGGGGAGCTGTTTTTT
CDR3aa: CASSESQGARAGELFF